The next 17 T cell receptor beta chains were all read from a single sample in a study of T cells in localized non-small cell lung cancer. The table came from immunoSEQ multiplex PCR; TCRdb's copy has only in-frame clones and leaves some out. The profile shows nearly 35,000 clones, more than 70% of them singletons. The sample was peripheral blood, taken before any cancer treatment. The receptors come from a woman between 35 and 75 years old with stage I lung adenocarcinoma.

The CDR3 spells CASSFKGQGGMGALHF. CDR3 in DNA: TGTGCCAGCAGTTTTAAGGGGCAGGGCGGTATGGGGGCCCTCCACTTT. The chain combines TRBV28 with TRBJ1-6, with D possibly matching TRBD1 (5 bases). The CDR3 spans 16 residues. With 3 bases removed from V and 14 bases from J, the gap between germline ends came to 23 bases. The V gene's germline CDR1 is MDHEN and CDR2 SYDVKM.

The chain couples TRBV12-5 to TRBJ1-5; D is undetermined. V was clipped by 5 bases and J by 7 bases, with 12 bases between them. The CDR3 spans 13 residues. In germline, CDR1 is LGHNT, CDR2 FRNRAP. The CDR3 coding sequence is TGTGCTAGTGGTCCCTCTGAATACCAGCCCCAGCATTTT. Protein product: CASGPSEYQPQHF. The full variable domain, with the rest looked up from reference TRBV12-5 and TRBJ1-5, is DARVTQTPRHKVTEMGQEVTMRCQPILGHNTVFWYRQTMMQGLELLAYFRNRAPLDDSGMPKDRFSAEMPDATLATLKIQPSEPRDSAVYFCASGPSEYQPQHFGDGTRLSIL.

The chain is built from TRBV27 and TRBJ2-1, with D possibly matching TRBD2 (6 bases). The CDR3 has 15 amino acids. V shed 3 bases and J shed 6 bases, with 15 bases lying between them. Germline CDR1 reads MNHEY; CDR2 reads SMNVEV (reference sequence). CDR3 DNA: TGTGCCAGCAGTTTCCCGGGACTTAGGTCCAATGAGCAGTTCTTC. Encoded protein: CASSFPGLRSNEQFF.

V gene TRBV6-4 combines with J gene TRBJ2-3; no clear D gene. Trimming pared 0 bases from V and 3 bases from J, leaving 4 bases between. The CDR3 contains 13 residues. The V gene's germline CDR1 is MRHNA and CDR2 SNTAGT. This CDR3 is CASSDSITDTQYF. CDR3 nucleotides: TGTGCCAGCAGTGACTCAATTACAGATACGCAGTATTTT.

The chain uses TRBV7-8 and TRBJ2-5, with 16 bases matching TRBD2. J lost 5 bases, V lost 5 bases, and 11 bases had no gene match. The V gene's germline CDR1 is SGHVS and CDR2 FQNEAQ. The length of the CDR3 is 18 residues. The CDR3 loop is CASSRGTSGGASMETQYF. The CDR3 DNA sequence: TGTGCCAGCAGCCGAGGGACTAGCGGGGGGGCCTCGATGGAGACCCAGTACTTC.

The rearrangement joins TRBV29-1 to TRBJ2-7, with TRBD2 matching over 15 bases. This CDR3 spans 17 amino acids. Germline CDR1 is SQVTM and CDR2 is ANQGSEA. Losses at the gene ends were 6 bases for V and 0 bases for J; bases not matched to a gene: 9. CDR3 residues: CSVDGTSGGTSSYEQYF. CDR3 coding DNA: TGCAGCGTGGACGGGACTAGCGGGGGGACCAGCTCCTACGAGCAGTACTTC.

Only a few counts were recorded for this clone. The rearrangement joins TRBV13 to TRBJ1-2; D remains ambiguous. The CDR3 is made up of 14 amino acids. V lost 3 bases to trimming and J lost 8 bases, with 16 bases between them. Germline-derived CDR1 and CDR2 are PRHDT and FYEKMQ (reference sequence). The CDR3 region is CASSFWGTRGGYTF. CDR3 DNA sequence: TGTGCCAGCAGCTTCTGGGGTACCCGAGGAGGCTACACCTTC.

V and J are TRBV7-9 and TRBJ1-1, with D unresolved. V dropped 3 bases and J dropped 3 bases, with 8 bases sitting between them. The CDR3 totals 13 residues. Germline V gene data show CDR1 as SEHNR and CDR2 as FQNEAQ (reference sequence). CDR3: CASSFLGYTEAFF. CDR3 sequence (DNA): TGTGCCAGCAGCTTCCTGGGTTACACTGAAGCTTTCTTT.

This clone was detected only a few times. This chain joins TRBV5-5 and TRBJ2-7; 9 positions match TRBD1. CDR3 length equals 14 residues. Germline assignment: CDR1 SGHKS and CDR2 YYEKEE (reference sequence). V dropped 2 bases and J dropped 5; count of bases not matched to a gene: 5. CDR3 nucleotides: TGTGCCAGCAGCTTACAGGGGGCGCGCAACGAGCAGTACTTC. The encoded protein is CASSLQGARNEQYF.

This clone was recorded only once. The chain links TRBV9 to TRBJ2-7; 15 nucleotides agree with TRBD2. J lost 7 bases, V lost 4 bases, and 18 bases had no gene match. Per the germline V gene, CDR1 is SGDLS and CDR2 is YYNGEE. The CDR3 covers 19 residues. The CDR3 loop reads CASSKGRGLAGGPPREQYF. The CDR3 nucleotides are TGTGCCAGCAGCAAGGGGAGGGGACTAGCGGGGGGACCACCTCGGGAGCAGTACTTC. The full variable domain, with the rest looked up from reference TRBV9 and TRBJ2-7, is DSGVTQTPKHLITATGQRVTLRCSPRSGDLSVYWYQQSLDQGLQFLIQYYNGEERAKGNILERFSAQQFPDLHSELNLSSLELGDSALYFCASSKGRGLAGGPPREQYFGPGTRLTVT.

This rearrangement joins TRBV30 to TRBJ2-3; D is ambiguous. In germline, CDR1 is GTSNPN, CDR2 SVGIG (reference sequence). The CDR3 consists of 13 residues. Trimming took off 2 bases at V and 0 bases at J, with 6 bases between the two ends. Here the CDR3 reads CAWSPFSTDTQYF. Written as DNA, the CDR3 is TGTGCCTGGAGTCCTTTTAGCACAGATACGCAGTATTTT.

The genes are TRBV6-1 and TRBJ1-5; 7 positions match TRBD1. The CDR3 runs to 15 residues. The J segment lost 1 base and the V segment lost 6 bases, leaving 6 bases of the junction unmatched. Germline V gives CDR1 MNHNS, CDR2 SASEGT. CDR3 sequence (DNA): TGTGCCAGCAGGATCACAGGGGAGAGCAATCAGCCCCAGCATTTT. It is translated as CASRITGESNQPQHF.

The chain carries TRBV15 and TRBJ2-1; maybe TRBD1 (6 bases). V lost 0 bases to trimming and J lost 6 bases, with 15 bases between them. The CDR3 consists of 16 residues. Germline CDR1 and CDR2: LNHNV and YYDKDF (reference sequence). The CDR3 bases are TGTGCCACCAGCAGAGAGTCAGTGGGGGCTTCCAATGAGCAGTTCTTC. Amino acids: CATSRESVGASNEQFF.

The chain combines TRBV7-9 with TRBJ2-5, with D tentatively TRBD2 (5 bases). This CDR3 is built from 12 residues. V shed 4 bases and J shed 13 bases, with 16 bases lying between them. Germline V lookup: CDR1 SEHNR, CDR2 FQNEAQ (reference sequence). CDR3 loop: CASSSLRAGPYF. In nucleotides, the CDR3 is TGTGCCAGCAGCTCTTTGCGGGCTGGGCCGTACTTC.

The chain uses TRBV9 and TRBJ2-1, with 13 nucleotides matching TRBD2. Trimming removed 0 bases from V and 8 bases from J; junction bases left unmatched: 11. Germline V gene lookup returns CDR1 SGDLS and CDR2 YYNGEE. The CDR3 totals 18 residues. CDR3 amino acids: CASSVATSGGAKQDEQFF. CDR3 DNA sequence: TGTGCCAGCAGCGTAGCTACTAGCGGGGGGGCCAAGCAAGATGAGCAGTTCTTC. The variable domain in full, with the rest retrieved from reference TRBV9 and TRBJ2-1, is DSGVTQTPKHLITATGQRVTLRCSPRSGDLSVYWYQQSLDQGLQFLIQYYNGEERAKGNILERFSAQQFPDLHSELNLSSLELGDSALYFCASSVATSGGAKQDEQFFGPGTRLTVL.

This chain joins TRBV28 and TRBJ2-7, with D unresolved. The CDR3 is 11 amino acids. Trimming took 6 bases from V and 3 from J, leaving 6 bases between them. Germline lookup yields CDR1 MDHEN and CDR2 SYDVKM. The CDR3 loop reads CASSGSYEQYF. The CDR3 DNA is TGTGCCAGCAGCGGAAGCTACGAGCAGTACTTC.

This chain links TRBV30 with TRBJ2-3; TRBD2 aligns across 11 bases. Germline CDR1 GTSNPN, CDR2 SVGIG (reference sequence). The CDR3 spans 13 residues. V lost 6 bases and J lost 5; bases outside the gene matches: 4. The CDR3 DNA reads as TGTGCCTGTAGCGGGGGGGCCGAAGATACGCAGTATTTT. Protein sequence: CACSGGAEDTQYF. The variable domain in full, completed from reference TRBV30 and TRBJ2-3, reads SQTIHQWPATLVQPVGSPLSLECTVEGTSNPNLYWYRQAAGRGLQLLFYSVGIGQISSEVPQNLSASRPQDRQFILSSKKLLLSDSGFYLCACSGGAEDTQYFGPGTRLTVL.